Listed below are T cell receptor beta chains from one sample, sequenced in a study of T cells in Graves' hyperthyroidism and ophthalmopathy. TCRdb fed the multiplex PCR reads into MiXCR, producing one record per CDR3 protein. The table includes around 350,000 distinct CDR3 sequences, about 16% detected once. Sequencing was carried out using blood. The receptors come from a woman aged 55-69 years with Graves' ophthalmopathy. Both conserved end residues are part of each CDR3. A D gene is named only where the DNA matches it firmly. Clone sizes are given selectively: once, few, many, or a class where the clone is expanded.

CDR3 length: 14
clone size: many
J gene: TRBJ2-7
D gene: TRBD1
V gene: TRBV11-1
CDR3 DNA: TGTGCCAGCAGTTCCTTAGACAGGGACTACGAGCAGTACTTC
CDR3 protein: CASSSLDRDYEQYF

CDR3 length: 15
clone size: many
J gene: TRBJ1-4
D gene: NA
V gene: TRBV6-1
CDR3 DNA: TGTGCCAGCAGTGAAGATACTGGGTTTGGTGAAAAACTGTTTTTT
CDR3 protein: CASSEDTGFGEKLFF

CDR3 length: 15
clone size: NA
J gene: TRBJ2-5
D gene: TRBD1
V gene: TRBV19
CDR3 DNA: TGTGCCAGTAGTATCATCAGGGGGCGAGGGGAGACCCAGTACTTC
CDR3 protein: CASSIIRGRGETQYF

CDR3 length: 16
clone size: NA
J gene: TRBJ2-1
D gene: NA
V gene: TRBV4-2
CDR3 DNA: TGTGCCAGCAGCCAAGGAGCTTTAGCGTCCTACAATGAGCAGTTCTTC
CDR3 protein: CASSQGALASYNEQFF

CDR3 length: 15
clone size: few
J gene: TRBJ2-4
D gene: NA
V gene: TRBV5-1
CDR3 DNA: TGCGCCAGCACCCTGGAAGGGGTCCAGAGGGACATTCAGTACTTC
CDR3 protein: CASTLEGVQRDIQYF

CDR3 length: 13
clone size: many
J gene: TRBJ1-5
D gene: NA
V gene: TRBV6-1
CDR3 DNA: TGTGCCAGCAGGGAGGACGGCAATCAGCCCCAGCATTTT
CDR3 protein: CASREDGNQPQHF

CDR3 length: 15
clone size: NA
J gene: TRBJ2-2
D gene: TRBD2
V gene: TRBV19
CDR3 DNA: TGTGCCAGTAGTATGGGTGGGAGGGGAACCGGGGAGCTGTTTTTT
CDR3 protein: CASSMGGRGTGELFF

CDR3 length: 13
clone size: NA
J gene: TRBJ2-2
D gene: NA
V gene: TRBV28
CDR3 DNA: TGTGCCAGCAGGACCTCCTCTTCCGGGGAGCTGTTTTTT
CDR3 protein: CASRTSSSGELFF

CDR3 length: 14
clone size: many
J gene: TRBJ1-1
D gene: TRBD1
V gene: TRBV6-1
CDR3 DNA: TGTGCCAGCAGAGTCGACAGGGCGAACACTGAAGCTTTCTTT
CDR3 protein: CASRVDRANTEAFF

CDR3 length: 16
clone size: many
J gene: TRBJ2-5
D gene: TRBD2
V gene: TRBV6-1
CDR3 DNA: TGTGCCAGCAGTGACGGGAGGACGGCGAACCAAGAGACCCAGTACTTC
CDR3 protein: CASSDGRTANQETQYF

CDR3 length: 14
clone size: many
J gene: TRBJ2-7
D gene: NA
V gene: TRBV30
CDR3 DNA: TGTGCCTGGGAAAGCGGGCCGAGCTCCTACGAGCAGTACTTC
CDR3 protein: CAWESGPSSYEQYF

CDR3 length: 16
clone size: few
J gene: TRBJ2-4
D gene: NA
V gene: TRBV7-9
CDR3 DNA: TGTGCCAGCAGCCCCCCCGACAGCCACCTGTCTAACATTCAGTACTTC
CDR3 protein: CASSPPDSHLSNIQYF

CDR3 length: 14
clone size: NA
J gene: TRBJ1-2
D gene: TRBD1
V gene: TRBV27
CDR3 DNA: TGTGCCAGCAGTTATAGGGCTAGACAGGGCGGCTACACCTTC
CDR3 protein: CASSYRARQGGYTF

CDR3 length: 16
clone size: many
J gene: TRBJ2-3
D gene: TRBD2
V gene: TRBV28
CDR3 DNA: TGTGCCTGTCCACCCCTACGAGCGGGATTCACAGATACGCAGTATTTT
CDR3 protein: CACPPLRAGFTDTQYF

CDR3 length: 13
clone size: many
J gene: TRBJ2-1
D gene: NA
V gene: TRBV27
CDR3 DNA: TGTGCCAGCAGTTTTGGAGGTTGGGATGAGCAGTTCTTC
CDR3 protein: CASSFGGWDEQFF

CDR3 length: 15
clone size: NA
J gene: TRBJ2-7
D gene: TRBD1
V gene: TRBV4-2
CDR3 DNA: TGTGCCAGCAGCCAAGCAACAGGGGTGGGGTACGAGCAGTACTTC
CDR3 protein: CASSQATGVGYEQYF

CDR3 length: 16
clone size: NA
J gene: TRBJ2-1
D gene: NA
V gene: TRBV6-1
CDR3 DNA: TGTGCCAGCAGACACAGAGCCCGGGACACGTACAATGAGCAGTTCTTC
CDR3 protein: CASRHRARDTYNEQFF

CDR3 length: 15
clone size: many
J gene: TRBJ1-5
D gene: NA
V gene: TRBV5-1
CDR3 DNA: TGCGCCAGCAGCTGGGGGACAACCAGCAATCAGCCCCAGCATTTT
CDR3 protein: CASSWGTTSNQPQHF

CDR3 length: 14
clone size: NA
J gene: TRBJ2-7
D gene: NA
V gene: TRBV19
CDR3 DNA: TGTGCCAGTAGTATAGCGGCCAGCTCCTACGAGCAGTACTTC
CDR3 protein: CASSIAASSYEQYF

CDR3 length: 15
clone size: many
J gene: TRBJ2-3
D gene: TRBD2
V gene: TRBV14
CDR3 DNA: TGTGCCAGCAGCCAGCAGGGACTAGCGGCAGATACGCAGTATTTT
CDR3 protein: CASSQQGLAADTQYF

CDR3 length: 15
clone size: few
J gene: TRBJ1-5
D gene: NA
V gene: TRBV19
CDR3 DNA: TGTGCCAGTAGTCTCGATTTGGGTCCCCATCAGCCCCAGCATTTT
CDR3 protein: CASSLDLGPHQPQHF

CDR3 length: 14
clone size: many
J gene: TRBJ2-7
D gene: TRBD2
V gene: TRBV27
CDR3 DNA: TGTGCCAGCAGTGGGGGGGGGGTCTTCTACGAGCAGTACTTC
CDR3 protein: CASSGGGVFYEQYF

CDR3 length: 17
clone size: once
J gene: TRBJ2-5
D gene: NA
V gene: TRBV11-2
CDR3 DNA: TGTGCCAGCAATCCACTACAGTCCTTAGGGGCCCAAGAGACCCAGTACTTC
CDR3 protein: CASNPLQSLGAQETQYF

CDR3 length: 12
clone size: NA
J gene: TRBJ2-7
D gene: NA
V gene: TRBV6-1
CDR3 DNA: TGTGCCAGCAGTCTAATGCCCTACGAGCAGTACTTC
CDR3 protein: CASSLMPYEQYF

CDR3 length: 16
clone size: many
J gene: TRBJ2-3
D gene: NA
V gene: TRBV11-1
CDR3 DNA: TGTGCCAGCAGCTTAAGGCTCACGGCTAGCACAGATACGCAGTATTTT
CDR3 protein: CASSLRLTASTDTQYF

CDR3 length: 16
clone size: NA
J gene: TRBJ2-1
D gene: TRBD2
V gene: TRBV6-2/TRBV6-3
CDR3 DNA: TGTGCCAGCAAAGTTAACGGACTAGCGAATTACAATGAGCAGTTCTTC
CDR3 protein: CASKVNGLANYNEQFF

CDR3 length: 13
clone size: few
J gene: TRBJ2-4
D gene: NA
V gene: TRBV2
CDR3 DNA: TGTGCCAGCAGAGGGAACCTGGAAAACATTCAGTACTTC
CDR3 protein: CASRGNLENIQYF

CDR3 length: 15
clone size: many
J gene: TRBJ2-1
D gene: TRBD2
V gene: TRBV5-1
CDR3 DNA: TGCGCCAGCAGCTTGTATAGCGGGAGTATCGATGAGCAGTTCTTC
CDR3 protein: CASSLYSGSIDEQFF

CDR3 length: 13
clone size: few
J gene: TRBJ1-1
D gene: TRBD1
V gene: TRBV6-1
CDR3 DNA: TGTGCCAGCAGTGAGGAGGGGGCGCGTCACGCTTTCTTT
CDR3 protein: CASSEEGARHAFF

CDR3 length: 15
clone size: many
J gene: TRBJ1-5
D gene: NA
V gene: TRBV5-1
CDR3 DNA: TGCGCCAGCAGCTTGGCAGGGGATCGCAATCAGCCCCAGCATTTT
CDR3 protein: CASSLAGDRNQPQHF

CDR3 length: 15
clone size: many
J gene: TRBJ2-7
D gene: NA
V gene: TRBV30
CDR3 DNA: TGTGCCTGGATCCCGGATCGAGGGGGGATGTACGAGCAGTACTTC
CDR3 protein: CAWIPDRGGMYEQYF

CDR3 length: 16
clone size: NA
J gene: TRBJ1-3
D gene: NA
V gene: TRBV18
CDR3 DNA: TGTGCCAGCTCACCGTCGGACAGTAGCTCTGGAAACACCATATATTTT
CDR3 protein: CASSPSDSSSGNTIYF

CDR3 length: 13
clone size: once
J gene: TRBJ1-4
D gene: NA
V gene: TRBV19
CDR3 DNA: TGTGCCAGTAAGGGGGGAGAAAATGAAAAACTGTTTTTT
CDR3 protein: CASKGGENEKLFF

CDR3 length: 14
clone size: many
J gene: TRBJ2-2
D gene: TRBD2
V gene: TRBV11-2
CDR3 DNA: TGTGCCAGCAGCTCGTACGGGAGGACCGGGGAGCTGTTTTTT
CDR3 protein: CASSSYGRTGELFF

CDR3 length: 18
clone size: NA
J gene: TRBJ1-2
D gene: NA
V gene: TRBV7-2
CDR3 DNA: TGTGCCAGCAGCTTAGGGGCCTACGGGGTAACGGGGCCGGGCGGCTACACCTTC
CDR3 protein: CASSLGAYGVTGPGGYTF

CDR3 length: 15
clone size: few
J gene: TRBJ2-1
D gene: TRBD2
V gene: TRBV19
CDR3 DNA: TGTGCCAGTAGTTCCACTAGCGGGACCTACAATGAGCAGTTCTTC
CDR3 protein: CASSSTSGTYNEQFF

CDR3 length: 18
clone size: many
J gene: TRBJ2-7
D gene: TRBD1
V gene: TRBV6-1
CDR3 DNA: TGTGCCAGCAGTGAAGCGCCTCTTACAGGGGTGAGCTCCTACGAGCAGTACTTC
CDR3 protein: CASSEAPLTGVSSYEQYF

CDR3 length: 14
clone size: many
J gene: TRBJ2-7
D gene: NA
V gene: TRBV28
CDR3 DNA: TGTGCCAGCAGTTTGCCCCGGGACCCCTACGAGCAGTACTTC
CDR3 protein: CASSLPRDPYEQYF

CDR3 length: 14
clone size: few
J gene: TRBJ2-4
D gene: NA
V gene: TRBV29-1
CDR3 DNA: TGCAGCGTTCATTCTGGGACGGGAAAAAACATTCAGTACTTC
CDR3 protein: CSVHSGTGKNIQYF

CDR3 length: 19
clone size: many
J gene: TRBJ2-6
D gene: NA
V gene: TRBV5-6
CDR3 DNA: TGTGCCAGCAGCTGGATACTCCGGGACCGTAAGCCTGGGGCCAACGTCCTGACTTTC
CDR3 protein: CASSWILRDRKPGANVLTF

CDR3 length: 15
clone size: many
J gene: TRBJ1-1
D gene: NA
V gene: TRBV19
CDR3 DNA: TGTGCCAGTAGTACTCCTATGGGGCTGAACACTGAAGCTTTCTTT
CDR3 protein: CASSTPMGLNTEAFF

CDR3 length: 17
clone size: NA
J gene: TRBJ1-1
D gene: TRBD1
V gene: TRBV20-1
CDR3 DNA: TGCAGTGCTAGAGATCCCCGACAGGGAGCTTTGAACACTGAAGCTTTCTTT
CDR3 protein: CSARDPRQGALNTEAFF

CDR3 length: 15
clone size: many
J gene: TRBJ2-3
D gene: TRBD2
V gene: TRBV12-3/TRBV12-4
CDR3 DNA: TGTGCCAGCAGGGCGACTAGCGGGAGCACAGATACGCAGTATTTT
CDR3 protein: CASRATSGSTDTQYF

CDR3 length: 13
clone size: many
J gene: TRBJ2-1
D gene: NA
V gene: TRBV20-1
CDR3 DNA: TGCAGTGCTCCCTCGGACAAGCACAATGAGCAGTTCTTC
CDR3 protein: CSAPSDKHNEQFF

CDR3 length: 17
clone size: many
J gene: TRBJ2-3
D gene: TRBD2
V gene: TRBV5-1
CDR3 DNA: TGCGCCAGCAGCACCGGGACTAGCGGGTTGAGCACAGATACGCAGTATTTT
CDR3 protein: CASSTGTSGLSTDTQYF

CDR3 length: 14
clone size: few
J gene: TRBJ2-1
D gene: NA
V gene: TRBV5-8
CDR3 DNA: TGTGCCAGCAGCCCTACCATCTCCTACAATGAGCAGTTCTTC
CDR3 protein: CASSPTISYNEQFF

CDR3 length: 14
clone size: NA
J gene: TRBJ2-7
D gene: NA
V gene: TRBV28
CDR3 DNA: TGTGCCAGCAGGGGAGGGACAGCACTCTACGAGCAGTACTTC
CDR3 protein: CASRGGTALYEQYF

CDR3 length: 14
clone size: many
J gene: TRBJ2-7
D gene: TRBD1
V gene: TRBV12-3/TRBV12-4
CDR3 DNA: TGTGCCAGCAGGTTACAGGGGGCATCCTACGAGCAGTACTTC
CDR3 protein: CASRLQGASYEQYF

CDR3 length: 12
clone size: few
J gene: TRBJ2-1
D gene: NA
V gene: TRBV12-3/TRBV12-4
CDR3 DNA: TGTGCCAGCAGTTTAGCAACCGGGAAGCAGTTCTTC
CDR3 protein: CASSLATGKQFF

CDR3 length: 15
clone size: NA
J gene: TRBJ2-1
D gene: TRBD2
V gene: TRBV28
CDR3 DNA: TGTGCCAGCAGCACCCCCCAGCGGGAGTGGGGTGAGCAGTTCTTC
CDR3 protein: CASSTPQREWGEQFF

CDR3 length: 18
clone size: NA
J gene: TRBJ2-5
D gene: TRBD2
V gene: TRBV6-5
CDR3 DNA: TGTGCCAGCAGTTACTCGACTAGCGGGAGGGCCGAGTTGGAGACCCAGTACTTC
CDR3 protein: CASSYSTSGRAELETQYF

CDR3 length: 22
clone size: NA
J gene: TRBJ2-3
D gene: TRBD2
V gene: TRBV4-1
CDR3 DNA: TGCGCCAGCAGCCAAGGGACTAGCGGGAGTCGGATGGGGATACGGCCCACAGATACGCAGTATTTT
CDR3 protein: CASSQGTSGSRMGIRPTDTQYF

CDR3 length: 14
clone size: many
J gene: TRBJ2-1
D gene: NA
V gene: TRBV7-3
CDR3 DNA: TGTGCCAGCAGCTTATATCCCCAGGACAATGAGCAGTTCTTC
CDR3 protein: CASSLYPQDNEQFF

CDR3 length: 16
clone size: many
J gene: TRBJ2-3
D gene: TRBD2
V gene: TRBV28
CDR3 DNA: TGTGCCAGCAGTTTTCGGGGGGAGAAGATGGTGGATACGCAGTATTTT
CDR3 protein: CASSFRGEKMVDTQYF

CDR3 length: 16
clone size: NA
J gene: TRBJ2-5
D gene: NA
V gene: TRBV28
CDR3 DNA: TGTGCCAGCAACGGTAGGACAGTTAAGTCAAGAGAGACCCAGTACTTC
CDR3 protein: CASNGRTVKSRETQYF

CDR3 length: 16
clone size: many
J gene: TRBJ2-3
D gene: TRBD1
V gene: TRBV28
CDR3 DNA: TGTGCCAGCAGTCAACGGACAGGGGAGAAGGTGGAGACGCAGTATTTT
CDR3 protein: CASSQRTGEKVETQYF

CDR3 length: 15
clone size: NA
J gene: TRBJ2-2
D gene: TRBD2
V gene: TRBV4-1
CDR3 DNA: TGCGCCAGCAGCCAAGACGGGACTAGGACCGGGGAGCTGTTTTTT
CDR3 protein: CASSQDGTRTGELFF

CDR3 length: 13
clone size: many
J gene: TRBJ2-2
D gene: NA
V gene: TRBV28
CDR3 DNA: TGTGCCAGCAGTTCGGGTGGAACCGGGGAGCTGTTTTTT
CDR3 protein: CASSSGGTGELFF

CDR3 length: 15
clone size: many
J gene: TRBJ2-7
D gene: NA
V gene: TRBV7-2
CDR3 DNA: TGTGCCAGCAGCTTATCGTCTCGAAGCTCCTACGAGCAGTACTTC
CDR3 protein: CASSLSSRSSYEQYF

CDR3 length: 18
clone size: many
J gene: TRBJ2-6
D gene: TRBD1
V gene: TRBV27
CDR3 DNA: TGTGCCAGCACTCCCGGGACAGGACTCAGCTCTGGGGCCAACGTCCTGACTTTC
CDR3 protein: CASTPGTGLSSGANVLTF